The 30 T cell receptor beta chains below were found in one sample sequenced in a study of cytomegalovirus exposure and HLA in healthy donors. Researchers ran the PCR with 60 Vbeta and 13 Jbeta primers. Clones were read by immunoSEQ multiplex PCR, and TCRdb kept only the in-frame ones, dropping some. The table lists some 23,000 clones. Source material: PBMCs. The source of these receptors is a male donor in good health and CMV-seropositive.

The V call is TRBV7-6, the J call TRBJ1-1, with unresolved D. CDR3 size: 13 residues. The V gene's germline CDR1 is SGHVS and CDR2 FNYEAQ. V shed 5 bases and J shed 7 bases, with 14 bases lying between them. The chain's CDR3 is CASSPLSGSEAFF. DNA for the CDR3: TGTGCCAGCAGCCCCCTGAGCGGCAGTGAAGCTTTCTTT.

The chain links TRBV6-5 to TRBJ2-7; weak D call: TRBD2 (5 bases). The CDR3 runs 13 residues. From germline, CDR1 is MNHEY and CDR2 SVGAGI. V was clipped by 11 bases and J by 6 bases, with 20 bases between them. The CDR3 DNA reads as TGTGCCTCAAGCGGACTGCCAAAGGCCGAGCAGTACTTC. Translating gives CASSGLPKAEQYF.

The V call is TRBV30, the J call TRBJ2-3; the D gene is possibly TRBD2 (6 bases). V lost 4 bases and J 6 bases, leaving 14 bases between the germline ends. The CDR3 sequence is 13 residues long. The germline gives CDR1 GTSNPN, CDR2 SVGIG (reference sequence). The DNA for the CDR3 is TGTGCCTGGAATCCGGGAGTCGCGGATACGCAGTATTTT. Its translation: CAWNPGVADTQYF.

CDR3 loop: CASSNGQVQETQYF. DNA for the CDR3: TGCGCCAGCAGCAACGGACAGGTCCAAGAGACCCAGTACTTC. V and J are TRBV5-1 and TRBJ2-5; 7 nucleotides align to TRBD1. There are 14 residues in the CDR3. Germline assignment: CDR1 SGHRS and CDR2 YFSETQ. The V gene end was trimmed by 4 bases and the J gene end by 1 base; junction bases not matched to a gene: 4.

Concerning this clone itself: One junction end does not reproduce the germline sequence, and a read error may be involved. The V call is TRBV6-1, the J call TRBJ1-1, with D perhaps matching TRBD1 (5 bases). This CDR3 comprises 15 residues. CDR1 is MNHNS and CDR2 is SASEGT in the germline V gene. The CDR3 protein is CASSPDSSMNTEDFF. CDR3 sequence (DNA): TGTGCCAGCAGTCCTGACAGTTCCATGAACACTGAAGATTTCTTT.

The V gene is TRBV28, the J gene TRBJ2-7; 8 bases map to TRBD1. The junction had 7 bases not matched to a gene; V was cut back by 2 bases and J by 4 bases. This CDR3 spans 15 amino acids. The V gene's germline CDR1 is MDHEN and CDR2 SYDVKM. The CDR3 loop is CASSLGTGVLYEQYF. The CDR3 region has the DNA TGTGCCAGCAGTTTAGGGACAGGAGTGCTATACGAGCAGTACTTC.

The chain joins TRBV27 to TRBJ2-3, with D unclear. Per the germline V gene, CDR1 is MNHEY and CDR2 is SMNVEV (reference sequence). The CDR3 is made up of 11 amino acids. V dropped 6 bases and J dropped 6 bases, with 7 bases sitting between them. This CDR3 is CASSHSDTQYF. In DNA form, the CDR3 reads TGTGCCAGCAGCCACTCCGATACGCAGTATTTT.

The gene calls are TRBV6-5 and TRBJ1-1; TRBD1 agrees at 7 bases. This CDR3 comprises 13 residues. Germline values: CDR1 MNHEY, CDR2 SVGAGI. The trim removed 7 bases at V and 8 bases at J, leaving 10 bases unmatched. CDR3 residues: CASTRRQGPEAFF. The CDR3 nucleotides are TGTGCCAGCACCCGACGACAGGGCCCCGAAGCTTTCTTT.

This CDR3 is CASSSTVSGANVLTF. CDR3 bases: TGTGCCAGCAGCTCGACAGTCTCTGGGGCCAACGTCCTGACTTTC. The gene calls are TRBV7-9 and TRBJ2-6; a possible D gene is TRBD1 (5 bases). The V gene lost 4 bases and the J gene lost 0 bases, with 7 bases spanning the gap. Germline V gene sequence: CDR1 SEHNR, CDR2 FQNEAQ (reference sequence). The CDR3 sequence is 15 residues long.

V and J are TRBV6-1 and TRBJ1-2, with TRBD1 matching 7 bases. V lost 1 base to trimming and J lost 7 bases; unmatched junction nucleotides: 6. Germline V gives CDR1 MNHNS, CDR2 SASEGT. CDR3 length: 14 residues. The CDR3, as DNA: TGTGCCAGCAGTGAAGGGGCAGGGGGTGTTGGCTACACCTTC. Encoded protein: CASSEGAGGVGYTF.

The chain carries TRBV15 and TRBJ2-5; tentatively, D is TRBD1 (6 bases). Trimming stripped 2 bases from V and 5 bases from J, with 15 bases between. Germline values: CDR1 LNHNV, CDR2 YYDKDF (reference sequence). The CDR3 spans 15 residues. CDR3 DNA sequence: TGTGCCACCAGCAGAACACTAGGCCAGGGGGAGACCCAGTACTTC. It encodes CATSRTLGQGETQYF.

V usage is TRBV28 and J usage is TRBJ2-7; a possible D gene is TRBD2 (5 bases). The CDR3 consists of 13 residues. Germline lookup yields CDR1 MDHEN and CDR2 SYDVKM. Trimming took off 3 bases at V and 1 base at J, with 7 bases between the two ends. The CDR3: CASSLPGSYEQYF. DNA of the CDR3: TGTGCCAGCAGTTTGCCGGGGTCCTACGAGCAGTACTTC.

On this clone itself: Other DNA sequences in this sample translate to the same CDR3. CDR3 nucleotides: TGCGCCAGCAGCCTATGGGACAGTTTGAACACTGAAGCTTTCTTT. The encoded protein is CASSLWDSLNTEAFF. The chain carries TRBV4-1 and TRBJ1-1; 7 bases agree with TRBD1. V gave up 4 bases and J gave up 0 bases; unmatched junction bases: 5. Per the germline V gene, CDR1 is MGHRA and CDR2 is YSYEKL. The CDR3 is 15 amino acids.

The rearrangement joins TRBV7-2 to TRBJ1-4; 9 nucleotides match TRBD1. The CDR3 has 16 amino acids. The ends lost 2 bases at V and 4 bases at J; junction bases unmatched: 5. Germline CDR1 SGHTA, CDR2 FQGNSA. CDR3 amino acids: CASSLLWDRDNEKLFF. The CDR3 DNA follows: TGTGCCAGCAGCTTACTCTGGGACAGGGATAATGAAAAACTGTTTTTT. Based on the CDR3 plus reference TRBV7-2 and TRBJ1-4, the full variable domain is GAGVSQSPSNKVTEKGKDVELRCDPISGHTALYWYRQSLGQGLEFLIYFQGNSAPDKSGLPSDRFSAERTGGSVSTLTIQRTQQEDSAVYLCASSLLWDRDNEKLFFGSGTQLSVL.

The chain couples TRBV7-3 to TRBJ2-2, with 10 bases fitting TRBD2. CDR1 and CDR2 from the germline V gene are SGHTA and FQGTGA. V shed 3 bases, J shed 4 bases, and the junction held 8 bases outside the gene matches. The CDR3 runs to 17 residues. The CDR3 nucleotides are TGTGCCAGCAGCTTGACTATACTAGCGGGGAGCACCGGGGAGCTGTTTTTT. Protein product: CASSLTILAGSTGELFF.

This chain links TRBV4-2 with TRBJ2-3, with a possible D match to TRBD2 (7 bases). Germline values: CDR1 LGHNA, CDR2 YNFKEQ. V gave up 1 base and J gave up 1 base, with 12 bases separating them. This CDR3 has 16 amino acids. DNA of the CDR3: TGTGCCAGCAGCCAAGTGGGGGGGCTGGGCACAGATACGCAGTATTTT. It yields the protein CASSQVGGLGTDTQYF.

The chain's CDR3 is CASSPTDNYGYTF. The DNA for the CDR3 is TGTGCCAGCTCACCGACAGATAACTATGGCTACACCTTC. J is TRBJ1-2 and V is TRBV18, with D possibly being TRBD1 (5 bases). V lost 3 bases and J 1 base, leaving 6 bases between the germline ends. Germline CDR1 and CDR2: KGHSH and LQKENI. This CDR3 is 13 amino acids long. The whole variable domain, filled in from reference TRBV18 and TRBJ1-2, reads NAGVMQNPRHLVRRRGQEARLRCSPMKGHSHVYWYRQLPEEGLKFMVYLQKENIIDESGMPKERFSAEFPKEGPSILRIQQVVRGDSAAYFCASSPTDNYGYTFGSGTRLTVV.

The chain links TRBV7-6 to TRBJ2-7; TRBD2 agrees at 13 bases. The CDR3 is 15 amino acids. Germline assignment: CDR1 SGHVS and CDR2 FNYEAQ. V was clipped by 5 bases and J by 7 bases; unmatched bases: 8. The CDR3 DNA is TGTGCCAGCAGCGAAGGGACTAGCGGGGTCGAGGAGCAGTACTTC. It yields the protein CASSEGTSGVEEQYF.

The V call is TRBV9, the J call TRBJ2-2; 11 nucleotides match TRBD2. Trimming removed 2 bases from V and 7 bases from J; junction bases left unmatched: 4. CDR1 SGDLS and CDR2 YYNGEE come from the germline V gene. This CDR3 spans 15 amino acids. Here the CDR3 DNA reads TGTGCCAGCAGCGTGGGACTAGCGGCGATCGGGGAGCTGTTTTTT. Translated, it gives CASSVGLAAIGELFF.

V usage is TRBV7-8 and J usage is TRBJ2-7; 9 bases are a match to TRBD1. Germline assignment: CDR1 SGHVS and CDR2 FQNEAQ. J gave up 0 bases and V 3 bases, and 3 bases lay outside the gene matches. The CDR3 extends over 15 amino acids. The chain's CDR3 is CASSFGDRVSYEQYF. CDR3 DNA sequence: TGTGCCAGCAGCTTCGGGGACAGGGTCTCCTACGAGCAGTACTTC.

The rearrangement links TRBV7-3 to TRBJ2-1; D is unresolved. V gave up 1 base and J gave up 6 bases, with 7 bases separating them. Germline values: CDR1 SGHTA, CDR2 FQGTGA. The CDR3 loop spans 13 amino acids. Here the CDR3 reads CASSLNPSNEQFF. In DNA, the CDR3 is TGTGCCAGCAGCTTAAACCCCAGCAATGAGCAGTTCTTC.

The chain uses TRBV9 and TRBJ2-1; no reliable D call. Trimming took 5 bases from V and 4 from J, leaving 7 bases between them. The CDR3 is 12 amino acids. Germline loops: CDR1 SGDLS, CDR2 YYNGEE. CDR3: CASRGRYNEQFF. In DNA form, the CDR3 reads TGTGCCAGCAGGGGCCGTTACAATGAGCAGTTCTTC.

The chain combines TRBV27 with TRBJ2-3, with a tentative D call TRBD2 (6 bases). Trimming left V 6 bases short and J 4 bases short, with 14 bases between. CDR1 is MNHEY, CDR2 SMNVEV, per germline (reference sequence). There are 14 residues in the CDR3. The chain's CDR3 is CASSQRALPDTQYF. Written as DNA, the CDR3 is TGTGCCAGCAGCCAGCGGGCACTTCCAGATACGCAGTATTTT.

The V gene is TRBV10-1, the J gene TRBJ2-5; 9 positions agree with TRBD1. Trimming cost V 6 bases and J 1 base; bases outside gene matches: 9. There are 16 residues in the CDR3. Looked up from germline, CDR1 is WNHNN and CDR2 is SYGVQD (reference sequence). CDR3 nucleotides: TGCGCCAGCAGCGCGACCGGGACAGGGCTCCAAGAGACCCAGTACTTC. Amino acid sequence: CASSATGTGLQETQYF.

The chain's CDR3 is CSADPQGAGYGYTF. CDR3 coding DNA: TGCAGCGCCGACCCTCAGGGGGCGGGCTATGGCTACACCTTC. The chain has TRBV29-1 and TRBJ1-2; 8 nucleotides line up with TRBD1. The CDR3 has 14 amino acids. The ends lost 7 bases at V and 4 bases at J; junction bases unmatched: 11. The V gene's germline CDR1 is SQVTM and CDR2 ANQGSEA.

This chain links TRBV6-6 with TRBJ1-1; 10 bases agree with TRBD1. The CDR3 contains 15 residues. V shed 0 bases, J shed 4 bases, and the junction held 2 bases outside the gene matches. Germline V gene lookup returns CDR1 MNHNY and CDR2 SVGAGI (reference sequence). The CDR3 sequence is CASSYSGTGATEAFF. CDR3 coding DNA: TGTGCCAGCAGTTACTCGGGGACAGGGGCCACTGAAGCTTTCTTT.

The chain links TRBV5-5 to TRBJ1-5; D perhaps matches TRBD1 (5 bases). Germline V gene lookup returns CDR1 SGHKS and CDR2 YYEKEE (reference sequence). V was shortened by 2 bases and J by 7 bases, with 13 bases between the two germline ends. The CDR3 covers 14 residues. This CDR3 reads CASSFQGNGQPQHF. As DNA, the CDR3 is TGTGCCAGCAGCTTCCAGGGAAATGGCCAGCCCCAGCATTTT.

This chain connects TRBV5-1 to TRBJ1-4, with 8 bases lining up with TRBD1. CDR1 SGHRS and CDR2 YFSETQ come from the germline V gene. This CDR3 is built from 15 residues. Unmatched junction bases numbered 9, after V lost 4 bases and J lost 7 bases. For the CDR3, the DNA is TGCGCCAGCAGCCAACCGACAGGGGAGGGTGAAAAACTGTTTTTT. Its translation is CASSQPTGEGEKLFF.

V gene TRBV27 combines with J gene TRBJ1-2; the D is unclear. Trimming took off 3 bases at V and 2 bases at J, with 7 bases between the two ends. The CDR3 spans 13 residues. Germline lookup yields CDR1 MNHEY and CDR2 SMNVEV (reference sequence). CDR3 nucleotides: TGTGCCAGCAGTTTTCTCCAGAACTATGGCTACACCTTC. Encoded protein: CASSFLQNYGYTF.

This chain joins TRBV27 and TRBJ1-6; 12 bases map to TRBD1. Germline-derived CDR1 and CDR2 are MNHEY and SMNVEV (reference sequence). This CDR3 spans 17 amino acids. V trimming: 6 bases; J trimming: 6 bases; junction bases outside the gene matches: 9. CDR3 protein: CASRIGTGGLRNSPLHF. The CDR3 DNA reads TGTGCCAGCAGGATAGGGACAGGGGGCCTGCGTAATTCACCCCTCCACTTT.